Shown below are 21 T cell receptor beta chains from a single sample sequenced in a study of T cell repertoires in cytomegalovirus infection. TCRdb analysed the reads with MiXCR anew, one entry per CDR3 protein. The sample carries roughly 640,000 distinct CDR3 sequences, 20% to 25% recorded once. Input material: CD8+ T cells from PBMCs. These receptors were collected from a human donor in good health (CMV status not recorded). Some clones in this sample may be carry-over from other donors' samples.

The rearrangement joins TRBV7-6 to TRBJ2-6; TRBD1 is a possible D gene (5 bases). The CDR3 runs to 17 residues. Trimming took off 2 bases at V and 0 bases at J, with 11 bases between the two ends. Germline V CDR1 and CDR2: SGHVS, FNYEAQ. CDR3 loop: CASSLKGIYSGANVLTF. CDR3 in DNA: TGTGCCAGCAGCTTAAAGGGGATCTACTCTGGGGCCAACGTCCTGACTTTC.

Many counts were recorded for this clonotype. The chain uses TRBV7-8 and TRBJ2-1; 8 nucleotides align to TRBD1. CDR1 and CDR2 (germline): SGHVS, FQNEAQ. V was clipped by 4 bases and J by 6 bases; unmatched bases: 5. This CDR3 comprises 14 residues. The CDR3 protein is CASSSDDRGNEQFF. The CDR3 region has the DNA TGTGCCAGCAGCTCAGATGACAGGGGCAATGAGCAGTTCTTC.

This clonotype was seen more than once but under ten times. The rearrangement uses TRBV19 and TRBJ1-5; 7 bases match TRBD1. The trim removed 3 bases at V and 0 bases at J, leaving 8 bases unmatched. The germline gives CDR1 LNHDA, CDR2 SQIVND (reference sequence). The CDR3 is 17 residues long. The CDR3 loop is CASSILPTGFSNQPQHF. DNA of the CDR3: TGTGCCAGTAGTATCCTTCCGACAGGGTTTAGCAATCAGCCCCAGCATTTT. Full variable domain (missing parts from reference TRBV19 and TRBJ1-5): DGGITQSPKYLFRKEGQNVTLSCEQNLNHDAMYWYRQDPGQGLRLIYYSQIVNDFQKGDIAEGYSVSREKKESFPLTVTSAQKNPTAFYLCASSILPTGFSNQPQHFGDGTRLSIL.

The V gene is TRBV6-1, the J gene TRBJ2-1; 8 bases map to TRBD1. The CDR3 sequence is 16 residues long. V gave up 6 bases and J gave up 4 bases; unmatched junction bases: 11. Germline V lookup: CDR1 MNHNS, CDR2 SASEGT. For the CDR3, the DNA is TGTGCCAGCAGACGTACCCTGCAGGGGGCTTACAATGAGCAGTTCTTC. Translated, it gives CASRRTLQGAYNEQFF.

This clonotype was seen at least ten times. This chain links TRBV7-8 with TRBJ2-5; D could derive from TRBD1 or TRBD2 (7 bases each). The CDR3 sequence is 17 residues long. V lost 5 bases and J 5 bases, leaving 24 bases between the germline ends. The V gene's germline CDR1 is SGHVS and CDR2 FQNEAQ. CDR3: CASSQKPGGVLGETQYF. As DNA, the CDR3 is TGTGCCAGCAGCCAAAAGCCAGGGGGGGTTTTAGGGGAGACCCAGTACTTC. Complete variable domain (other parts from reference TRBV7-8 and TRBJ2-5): GAGVSQSPRYKVAKRGQDVALRCDPISGHVSLFWYQQALGQGPEFLTYFQNEAQLDKSGLPSDRFFAERPEGSVSTLKIQRTQQEDSAVYLCASSQKPGGVLGETQYFGPGTRLLVL.

In DNA, the CDR3 is TGTGCCAGCAGCTTTAGGGACAGGGTCCACGAGCAGTACGTC. Translated, it gives CASSFRDRVHEQYV. The rearrangement uses TRBV11-2 and TRBJ2-7; TRBD1 matches at 9 bases. The CDR3 covers 14 residues. J was trimmed by 5 bases and V by 3 bases; bases with no gene match: 5. The germline V gene encodes CDR1 SGHAT and CDR2 FQNNGV.

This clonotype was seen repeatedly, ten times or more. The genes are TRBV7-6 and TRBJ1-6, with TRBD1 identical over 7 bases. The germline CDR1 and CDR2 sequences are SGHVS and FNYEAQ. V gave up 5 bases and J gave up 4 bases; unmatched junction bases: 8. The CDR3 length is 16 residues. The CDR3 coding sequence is TGTGCCAGCAGCGCATCCGGGACAGCTTATAATTCACCCCTCCACTTT. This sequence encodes CASSASGTAYNSPLHF.

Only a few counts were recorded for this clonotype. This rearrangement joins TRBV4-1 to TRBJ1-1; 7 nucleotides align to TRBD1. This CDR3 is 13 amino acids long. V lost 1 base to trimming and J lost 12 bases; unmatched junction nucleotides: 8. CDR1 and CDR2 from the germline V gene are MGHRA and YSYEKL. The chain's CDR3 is CASSQARGRGTFF. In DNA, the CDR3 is TGCGCCAGCAGCCAAGCGAGGGGGCGCGGTACTTTCTTT.

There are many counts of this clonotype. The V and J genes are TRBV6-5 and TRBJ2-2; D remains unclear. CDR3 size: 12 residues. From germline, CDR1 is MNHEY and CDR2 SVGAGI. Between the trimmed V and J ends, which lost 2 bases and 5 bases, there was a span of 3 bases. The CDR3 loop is CASSYGTGELFF. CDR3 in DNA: TGTGCCAGCAGTTACGGGACCGGGGAGCTGTTTTTT.

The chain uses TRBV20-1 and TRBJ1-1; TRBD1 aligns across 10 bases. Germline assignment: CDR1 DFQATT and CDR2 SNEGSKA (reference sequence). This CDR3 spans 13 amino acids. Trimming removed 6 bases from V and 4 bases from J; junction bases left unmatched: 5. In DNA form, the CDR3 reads TGCAGTGCAACGGACAGGGGGTTCACTGAAGCTTTCTTT. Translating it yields CSATDRGFTEAFF.

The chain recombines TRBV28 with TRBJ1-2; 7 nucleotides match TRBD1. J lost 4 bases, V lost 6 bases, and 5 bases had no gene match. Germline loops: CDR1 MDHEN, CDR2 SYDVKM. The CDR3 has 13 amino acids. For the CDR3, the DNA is TGTGCCAGCAGCCCCAGGGGGGTCTATGGCTACACCTTC. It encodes CASSPRGVYGYTF.

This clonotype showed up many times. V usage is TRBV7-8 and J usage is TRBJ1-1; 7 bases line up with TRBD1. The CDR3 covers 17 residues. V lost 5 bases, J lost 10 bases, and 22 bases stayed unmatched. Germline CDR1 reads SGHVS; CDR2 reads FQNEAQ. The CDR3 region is CASSQTPDRDAIGVAFF. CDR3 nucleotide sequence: TGTGCCAGCAGCCAAACCCCAGACAGGGACGCTATCGGGGTAGCTTTCTTT.

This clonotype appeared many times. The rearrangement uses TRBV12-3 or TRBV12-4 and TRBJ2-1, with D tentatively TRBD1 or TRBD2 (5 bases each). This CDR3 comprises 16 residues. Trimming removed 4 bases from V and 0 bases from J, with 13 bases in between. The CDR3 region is CASSWAPGTSYNEQFF. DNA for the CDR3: TGTGCCAGCAGTTGGGCCCCCGGGACCTCCTACAATGAGCAGTTCTTC.

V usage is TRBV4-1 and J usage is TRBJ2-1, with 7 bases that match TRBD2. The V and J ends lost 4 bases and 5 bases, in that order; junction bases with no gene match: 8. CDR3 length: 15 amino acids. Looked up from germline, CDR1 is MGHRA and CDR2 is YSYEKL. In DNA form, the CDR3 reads TGCGCCAGCAGCCGAAGAGCGGGAATGGACAATGAGCAGTTCTTC. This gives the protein CASSRRAGMDNEQFF.

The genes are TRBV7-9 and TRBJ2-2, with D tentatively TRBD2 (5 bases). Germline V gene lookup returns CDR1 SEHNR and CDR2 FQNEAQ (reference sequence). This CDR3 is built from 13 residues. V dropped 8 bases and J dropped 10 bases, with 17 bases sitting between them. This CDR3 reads CASWRQEAKELFF. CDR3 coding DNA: TGTGCCAGCTGGCGGCAGGAGGCGAAGGAGCTGTTTTTT.

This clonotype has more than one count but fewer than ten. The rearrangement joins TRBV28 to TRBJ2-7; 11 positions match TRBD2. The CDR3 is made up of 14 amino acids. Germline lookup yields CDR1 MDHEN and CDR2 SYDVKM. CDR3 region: CVPPLAGDHYEQYV. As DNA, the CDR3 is TGTGTCCCCCCACTAGCGGGGGACCACTACGAGCAGTACGTC.

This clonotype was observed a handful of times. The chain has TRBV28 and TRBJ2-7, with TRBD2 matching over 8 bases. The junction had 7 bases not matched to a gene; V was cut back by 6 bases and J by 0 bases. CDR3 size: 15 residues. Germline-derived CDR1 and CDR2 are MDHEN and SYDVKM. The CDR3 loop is CASREDGTSSYEQYV. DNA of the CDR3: TGTGCCAGCAGAGAAGATGGGACTAGCTCCTACGAGCAGTACGTC.

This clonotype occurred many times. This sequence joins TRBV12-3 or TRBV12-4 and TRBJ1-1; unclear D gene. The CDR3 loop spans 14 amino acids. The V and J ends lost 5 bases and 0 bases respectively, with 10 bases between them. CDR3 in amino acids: CASSPPGMNTEAFF. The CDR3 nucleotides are TGTGCCAGCAGTCCGCCCGGGATGAACACTGAAGCTTTCTTT.

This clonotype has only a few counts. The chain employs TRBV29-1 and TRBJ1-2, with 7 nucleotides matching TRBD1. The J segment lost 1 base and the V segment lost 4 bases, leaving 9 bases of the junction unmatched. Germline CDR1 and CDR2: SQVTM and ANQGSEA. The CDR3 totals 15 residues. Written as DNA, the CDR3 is TGCAGCGTTGGTAGGACAGGTGGTTTTAACTATGGCTACACCTTC. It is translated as CSVGRTGGFNYGYTF.

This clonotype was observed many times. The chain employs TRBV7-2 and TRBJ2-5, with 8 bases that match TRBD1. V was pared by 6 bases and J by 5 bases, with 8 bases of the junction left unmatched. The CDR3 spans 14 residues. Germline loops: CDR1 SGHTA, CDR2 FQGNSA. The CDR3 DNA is TGTGCCAGCAGACCTCAGGGGGCGAGGGAGACCCAGTACTTC. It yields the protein CASRPQGARETQYF.

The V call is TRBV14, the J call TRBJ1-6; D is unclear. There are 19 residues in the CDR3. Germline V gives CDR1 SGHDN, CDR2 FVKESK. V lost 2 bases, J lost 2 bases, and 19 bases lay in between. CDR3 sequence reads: CASSQRGYFGGTYNSPLHF. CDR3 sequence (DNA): TGTGCCAGCAGCCAAAGAGGTTATTTTGGAGGAACCTATAATTCACCCCTCCACTTT.